The 14 T cell receptor beta chains presented below share a single source sample, sequenced in a study of early T cells in non-severe SARS-CoV-2 infection. One entry per CDR3 protein results from TCRdb running MiXCR on the 5' RACE reads. Of about 100,000 distinct CDR3 sequences listed, about an eighth were seen once; the top ten hold approximately 6%. The source material was whole blood. The receptors come from an adult who was a healthcare worker with PCR-confirmed SARS-CoV-2 infection or an uninfected control (not recorded which).

The rearrangement joins TRBV10-3 to TRBJ1-1; D call uncertain. Trimming cost V 3 bases and J 2 bases, with 13 bases left between them. In germline, CDR1 is ENHRY, CDR2 SYGVKD. This CDR3 has 15 residues. The CDR3 DNA reads as TGTGCCATCAGTGAATTCGGGTCCATCAACACTGAAGCTTTCTTT. Residues: CAISEFGSINTEAFF.

The genes are TRBV7-9 and TRBJ1-6; D is unresolved. The germline V gene has CDR1 SEHNR and CDR2 FQNEAQ (reference sequence). CDR3 length equals 14 residues. V shed 5 bases and J shed 9 bases, with 14 bases lying between them. Here the CDR3 DNA reads TGTGCCAGCAGCGTGACATCGGCCACTTCACCCCTCCACTTT. Amino acids: CASSVTSATSPLHF.

The chain joins TRBV4-1 to TRBJ2-1, with D possibly TRBD2 on 5 matching bases. Germline V gene lookup returns CDR1 MGHRA and CDR2 YSYEKL. This CDR3 is 14 amino acids long. V gave up 0 bases and J gave up 10 bases, with 13 bases separating them. The CDR3 DNA sequence: TGCGCCAGCAGCCAAGAGAGGGTCTCACGAGAGCAGTTCTTC. Protein product: CASSQERVSREQFF.

The sample holds many counts of this clonotype. The chain links TRBV6-6 to TRBJ1-5; D is unclear. V shed 7 bases and J shed 9 bases, with 10 bases lying between them. CDR3 length: 11 amino acids. CDR1 is MNHNY and CDR2 is SVGAGI in the germline V gene (reference sequence). CDR3 DNA sequence: TGTGCCAGCACCAGTACGGGGCCCCAGCATTTT. Translation: CASTSTGPQHF.

This clonotype has only a few counts. The chain carries TRBV7-8 and TRBJ2-2; D remains ambiguous. The CDR3 spans 12 residues. The germline CDR1 and CDR2 sequences are SGHVS and FQNEAQ. The germline V and J ends were trimmed by 5 bases and 3 bases, with 4 bases remaining between them. CDR3 sequence: CASSDYTGELFF. The CDR3 coding sequence is TGTGCCAGCAGCGACTACACCGGGGAGCTGTTTTTT. Full variable domain (outside the CDR3, taken from reference TRBV7-8 and TRBJ2-2): GAGVSQSPRYKVAKRGQDVALRCDPISGHVSLFWYQQALGQGPEFLTYFQNEAQLDKSGLPSDRFFAERPEGSVSTLKIQRTQQEDSAVYLCASSDYTGELFFGEGSRLTVL.

In this sample, this clonotype turned up many times. This chain connects TRBV18 to TRBJ1-6; D may be TRBD1 (6 bases). This CDR3 spans 16 amino acids. From germline, CDR1 is KGHSH and CDR2 LQKENI. The V and J ends lost 4 bases and 4 bases respectively, with 14 bases between them. The CDR3 reads CASSLPGTPYNSPLHF. The CDR3 region has the DNA TGTGCCAGCTCACTGCCCGGGACACCGTATAATTCACCCCTCCACTTT. Using reference TRBV18 and TRBJ1-6 for the parts outside the CDR3, the full variable domain is NAGVMQNPRHLVRRRGQEARLRCSPMKGHSHVYWYRQLPEEGLKFMVYLQKENIIDESGMPKERFSAEFPKEGPSILRIQQVVRGDSAAYFCASSLPGTPYNSPLHFGNGTRLTVT.

V gene TRBV5-4 combines with J gene TRBJ1-1; a weak D match, TRBD1 (5 bases). Deletions cut 0 bases from V and 3 bases from J, with 6 bases between. Germline V CDR1 and CDR2: SGHNT, YYREEE (reference sequence). This CDR3 has 13 amino acids. This CDR3 is CASSLEQDTEAFF. In nucleotides, the CDR3 is TGTGCCAGCAGCTTGGAACAGGACACTGAAGCTTTCTTT.

This clonotype was found a few times. The chain employs TRBV18 and TRBJ2-3; 8 nucleotides line up with TRBD2. With V trimmed by 3 bases and J by 6 bases, 14 bases remained unmatched. The CDR3 has 17 residues. Germline CDR1 reads KGHSH; CDR2 reads LQKENI. In nucleotides, the CDR3 is TGTGCCAGCTCACCCGTTGCCGGGACTAGATCGTCCGATACGCAGTATTTT. Its translation is CASSPVAGTRSSDTQYF.

This clonotype occurred a few times. The rearrangement joins TRBV6-6 to TRBJ1-2; possibly TRBD1 for D (5 bases). CDR3 size: 13 residues. The V gene's germline CDR1 is MNHNY and CDR2 SVGAGI (reference sequence). V was cut by 6 bases and J by 4 bases, with 12 bases left in between. CDR3: CASSTGRFYGYTF. In nucleotides, the CDR3 is TGTGCCAGCAGCACGGGACGGTTCTATGGCTACACCTTC.

The chain couples TRBV2 to TRBJ2-7, with D uncertain. This CDR3 comprises 14 residues. Trimming removed 6 bases from V and 7 bases from J, with 19 bases in between. Germline CDR1 SNHLY, CDR2 FYNNEI. The CDR3 spells CASSLLTRLGEQYF. The CDR3 DNA is TGTGCCAGCAGCCTCCTAACACGTTTGGGTGAGCAGTACTTC.

The chain links TRBV7-2 to TRBJ2-3; 7 nucleotides match TRBD1. The CDR3 is 14 residues long. Losses at the gene ends were 3 bases for V and 2 bases for J; bases not matched to a gene: 2. Germline CDR1 and CDR2: SGHTA and FQGNSA. The CDR3 protein is CASSFDRATDTQYF. CDR3 nucleotide sequence: TGTGCCAGCAGCTTTGACAGGGCCACAGATACGCAGTATTTT.

The J gene is TRBJ2-3, the V gene TRBV28, with D uncertain. The CDR3 loop spans 13 amino acids. Trimming left V 3 bases short and J 5 bases short, with 9 bases between. Germline assignment: CDR1 MDHEN and CDR2 SYDVKM. The CDR3 nucleotides read TGTGCCAGCAGTTTGGTCAGACAAGATACGCAGTATTTT. Translating gives CASSLVRQDTQYF.

Many counts were recorded for this clonotype. V and J are TRBV6-2 or TRBV6-3 and TRBJ2-3, with unresolved D. Germline CDR1 is MNHEY and CDR2 is SVGEGT. V lost 0 bases and J lost 0, with 1 base in between. CDR3 size: 13 residues. DNA of the CDR3: TGTGCCAGCAGTTACTCTAGCACAGATACGCAGTATTTT. Its translation is CASSYSSTDTQYF.

This clonotype has more than one count but fewer than ten. The CDR3 nucleotides read TGCAGTGCTAGTGCGACTAGCGGAAGAGACAATGAGCAGTTCTTC. Its protein product is CSASATSGRDNEQFF. V gene TRBV20-1 combines with J gene TRBJ2-1; 9 positions agree with TRBD2. Germline loops: CDR1 DFQATT, CDR2 SNEGSKA (reference sequence). V trimming: 3 bases; J trimming: 5 bases; junction bases outside the gene matches: 8. The CDR3 extends over 15 amino acids.